Below, 5 T cell receptor beta chains from the same sample are listed, as sequenced in a study of blood T cell repertoires in COVID-19. Profiling relied on immunoSEQ multiplex PCR, and the TCRdb table lists in-frame clones only, not all of them. Here the sample spans roughly 220,000 clones, 70% to 85% being singletons. Sequencing input: PBMCs or T cells enriched from blood (not recorded which). These receptors came from a man aged 35 to 55 who had recovered from COVID-19.

The chain has TRBV24-1 and TRBJ2-3; 9 positions agree with TRBD1. CDR3 length: 15 amino acids. Germline loops: CDR1 KGHDR, CDR2 SFDVKD. V lost 2 bases, J lost 6 bases, and 5 bases stayed unmatched. CDR3 amino acids: CATSDSQGAGDTQYF. In DNA form, the CDR3 reads TGTGCCACCAGTGATTCACAGGGGGCCGGTGATACGCAGTATTTT.

Points on this clone: One end of the junction does not line up with germline, which may come from a read error. The chain has TRBV4-3 and TRBJ2-3; 7 positions match TRBD1. Germline lookup yields CDR1 LGHNA and CDR2 YSLEER. The CDR3 is 14 residues long. The CDR3 here is CASSKEGAADTQYF. The CDR3 DNA follows: TGCGCCAGCAGCAAAGAGGGGGCCGCAGATACGCAGTATTTT.

The chain uses TRBV4-1 and TRBJ1-1; 9 bases map to TRBD1. Looked up from germline, CDR1 is MGHRA and CDR2 is YSYEKL. J was trimmed by 11 bases and V by 0 bases; bases with no gene match: 10. The CDR3 contains 15 residues. The CDR3 sequence: CASSQDGTGLLGAFF. CDR3 bases: TGCGCCAGCAGCCAAGATGGGACAGGGTTACTTGGGGCTTTCTTT.

Concerning this clone: A clone one base away is much larger, so this may be a read error. The CDR3 region has the DNA TGTGCCAGCAGTTTTCGGGGAAACACCATATATTTT. Its translation: CASSFRGNTIYF. The chain combines TRBV28 with TRBJ1-3; D unresolved. Germline V lookup: CDR1 MDHEN, CDR2 SYDVKM. CDR3 length: 12 amino acids. V was cut by 3 bases and J by 4 bases, with 4 bases left in between.

The rearrangement joins TRBV7-3 to TRBJ2-1, with TRBD2 matching 11 bases. The CDR3 contains 15 residues. Germline loops: CDR1 SGHTA, CDR2 FQGTGA. The trim removed 5 bases at V and 6 bases at J, leaving 6 bases unmatched. The DNA of the CDR3 is TGTGCCAGCAGCCCGATAGCGGGGGGGCGCAATGAGCAGTTCTTC. Translating gives CASSPIAGGRNEQFF.